This T cell receptor beta chain was captured by sequencing in a study of spatial heterogeneity in lung cancer. Turning to the study itself: A unique TCR and UMI combination showed up more than ten times in raw reads, on average.

The CDR3 totals 14 residues. V lost 3 bases to trimming and J lost 4 bases, with 10 bases between them. The germline V gene has CDR1 MNHEY and CDR2 SVGAGI. This clonotype is categorized as medium-sized (0.01 to 0.1%). The size of this beta chain means little, since it is a stray read in a library made for alpha chains. The library protocol tagged each TCR cDNA with a unique molecular identifier. TCRdb re-called the 5' RACE reads with MiXCR, one entry per CDR3 protein. This table has around 15,000 distinct CDR3 sequences, 3.6% appearing once. Sample time point: sample taken at primary tumor resection. Patients with untreated early-stage non-small cell lung cancer, numbering 72, were the donors. The input material, whole RNA from tumor, nontumor lung or frozen PBMC, was sequenced unsorted.

The receptor was isolated from a male donor with early-stage non-small cell lung cancer. Sequenced material: normal lung tissue next to the tumor, taken at surgery. J is TRBJ1-5 and V is TRBV6-5, with D possibly matching TRBD1 (5 bases). Written as DNA, the CDR3 is TGTGCCAGCAGTTATGGGGGGATTAATCAGCCCCAGCATTTT. The encoded protein is CASSYGGINQPQHF.